A single sample is the source of the 14 T cell receptor beta chains below, sequenced in a study of blood T cell repertoires in COVID-19. This table comes from immunoSEQ multiplex PCR, and its TCRdb copy is limited to in-frame clones, with some not included. The top ten clones hold more than 2% of a sample with about 220,000 clones, over 75% of them seen once. The sample taken for sequencing was peripheral blood. These receptor sequences come from a woman in her seventies with COVID-19, enrolled during active disease.

J is TRBJ1-2 and V is TRBV11-3, with 7 bases aligning to TRBD1. The germline CDR1 and CDR2 sequences are SGHNT and YENEEA. The length of the CDR3 is 14 residues. The J segment lost 8 bases and the V segment lost 4 bases, leaving 10 bases of the junction unmatched. The CDR3 loop is CASSSSWQGGGYTF. The CDR3 DNA is TGTGCCAGCAGCTCATCGTGGCAGGGGGGCGGCTACACCTTC. Combining the CDR3 with reference TRBV11-3 and TRBJ1-2 gives the whole variable domain EAGVVQSPRYKIIEKKQPVAFWCNPISGHNTLYWYLQNLGQGPELLIRYENEEAVDDSQLPKDRFSAERLKGVDSTLKIQPAELGDSAVYLCASSSSWQGGGYTFGSGTRLTVV.

The genes are TRBV5-8 and TRBJ1-5; tentative D call: TRBD1 (5 bases). The V and J ends lost 4 bases and 0 bases respectively, with 14 bases between them. CDR3 size: 16 residues. CDR1 is SGHTS and CDR2 is YDEGEE in the germline V gene. The CDR3 DNA follows: TGTGCCAGCAGCCAGGGTAGGTTCTATAGCAATCAGCCCCAGCATTTT. Protein product: CASSQGRFYSNQPQHF.

The CDR3 region has the DNA TGTGCCAGCAGTTACTTAGGGGGGGACCGGCACGAAAAACTGTTTTTT. This encodes CASSYLGGDRHEKLFF. The chain carries TRBV25-1 and TRBJ1-4; the D gene is possibly TRBD1 (6 bases). Germline CDR1 is MGHDK and CDR2 is SYGVNS. The CDR3 spans 16 residues. The germline V and J ends were trimmed by 5 bases and 8 bases, with 21 bases remaining between them.

The chain has TRBV4-3 and TRBJ2-5, with TRBD2 identical over 7 bases. The germline CDR1 and CDR2 sequences are LGHNA and YSLEER. This CDR3 contains 15 residues. V trimming: 1 base; J trimming: 5 bases; junction bases outside the gene matches: 7. The CDR3 sequence is CASSQGTPGGETQYF. The CDR3 bases are TGCGCCAGCAGCCAAGGGACCCCCGGGGGGGAGACCCAGTACTTC.

The chain recombines TRBV5-5 with TRBJ2-7, with TRBD1 matching 10 bases. J lost 3 bases, V lost 4 bases, and 7 bases had no gene match. Germline V CDR1 and CDR2: SGHKS, YYEKEE (reference sequence). This CDR3 has 15 amino acids. CDR3 bases: TGTGCCAGCAGCCGCCTGGGACAGGGGATCTACGAGCAGTACTTC. Residues: CASSRLGQGIYEQYF.

The chain is built from TRBV27 and TRBJ1-2; D ambiguous. Trimming cost V 5 bases and J 5 bases, with 9 bases left between them. The CDR3 contains 12 residues. The germline V gene encodes CDR1 MNHEY and CDR2 SMNVEV (reference sequence). Written as DNA, the CDR3 is TGTGCCAGCAGTCCCACGGGTTATGGCTACACCTTC. Encoded protein: CASSPTGYGYTF.

This chain joins TRBV6-1 and TRBJ2-1; the match to TRBD1 covers 9 bases. This CDR3 contains 15 residues. Germline V gives CDR1 MNHNS, CDR2 SASEGT. The V gene end was trimmed by 2 bases and the J gene end by 6 bases; junction bases not matched to a gene: 5. The CDR3 spells CASSEPGTGRNEQFF. The CDR3 DNA follows: TGTGCCAGCAGTGAACCCGGGACAGGGCGCAATGAGCAGTTCTTC.

Details on this clone: Sequence at one end of the junction differs from germline and may be a read error. The genes are TRBV7-7 and TRBJ2-2, with 13 bases fitting TRBD2. The germline gives CDR1 SSHAT, CDR2 FNYEAQ (reference sequence). CDR3 length: 16 amino acids. The CDR3 nucleotides are TGTGCTAGCAGCCGACTAGCGGGAGGGAACACCGGGGAGCTGTTTTTT. Protein sequence: CASSRLAGGNTGELFF.

The chain is built from TRBV19 and TRBJ1-1; 9 bases align to TRBD1. The V and J ends lost 4 bases and 14 bases, in that order; junction bases with no gene match: 5. The CDR3 extends over 11 amino acids. Germline CDR1 is LNHDA and CDR2 is SQIVND (reference sequence). CDR3 coding DNA: TGTGCCAGTAGTAATGACAGGGGGATCTTCTTT. Its protein product is CASSNDRGIFF.

This sequence joins TRBV2 and TRBJ1-4, with 8 nucleotides matching TRBD1. Germline V gives CDR1 SNHLY, CDR2 FYNNEI. CDR3 length: 14 residues. The V and J ends lost 5 bases and 8 bases, in that order; junction bases with no gene match: 7. The CDR3 DNA sequence: TGTGCCAGCAGTTTTGGGACAGGCGAGGAAAAACTGTTTTTT. Protein sequence: CASSFGTGEEKLFF.

J is TRBJ2-5 and V is TRBV6-5; 9 bases align to TRBD2. The CDR3 spans 15 residues. Looked up from germline, CDR1 is MNHEY and CDR2 is SVGAGI. Losses at the gene ends were 0 bases for V and 4 bases for J; bases not matched to a gene: 3. The CDR3 here is CASSYSAGGRETQYF. In DNA, the CDR3 is TGTGCCAGCAGTTACTCGGCGGGAGGGAGAGAGACCCAGTACTTC.

The genes are TRBV9 and TRBJ1-3, with D unresolved. This CDR3 has 13 amino acids. Between the trimmed V and J ends, which lost 0 bases and 4 bases, there was a span of 5 bases. Germline V gives CDR1 SGDLS, CDR2 YYNGEE. CDR3 amino acids: CASSVGLGNTIYF. The CDR3 DNA follows: TGTGCCAGCAGCGTAGGTTTAGGAAACACCATATATTTT.

The V call is TRBV11-3, the J call TRBJ1-2; TRBD1 agrees at 7 bases. CDR3 length: 13 amino acids. Germline CDR1 SGHNT, CDR2 YENEEA. V was clipped by 5 bases and J by 8 bases; unmatched bases: 8. CDR3 nucleotide sequence: TGTGCCAGCAGCACCGACAGGGTGGGAGGCTACACCTTC. Amino acids: CASSTDRVGGYTF.

The V and J genes are TRBV18 and TRBJ1-4; 7 bases are shared with TRBD1. The CDR3 has 15 amino acids. The junction had 4 bases not matched to a gene; V was cut back by 3 bases and J by 3 bases. CDR1 KGHSH and CDR2 LQKENI come from the germline V gene. CDR3 protein: CASSPDRVPNEKLFF. DNA of the CDR3: TGTGCCAGCTCACCCGACAGGGTCCCTAATGAAAAACTGTTTTTT.